These T cell receptor beta chains were read from a single sample in a study of cytomegalovirus exposure and HLA in healthy donors. Measured with immunoSEQ multiplex PCR; TCRdb has only the in-frame clones, and not every one. The data contain 62,000 or so clones, approximately 89% of them singletons. Sequencing used PBMCs. Receptors were obtained from a man aged 18 to 30 in good health and CMV-seronegative. The CDR3 runs from the conserved cysteine through the conserved F or W. The order of the fields is clone size, J gene, V gene, D gene, CDR3 DNA, CDR3 protein. The D gene is left open where the match is weak. The size entry is marked missing in some rows and otherwise reads once, few, many or a size class.

clone size: -; J gene: TRBJ1-1; V gene: TRBV18; D gene: -; CDR3 DNA: TGTGCCAGCTCACCACCCAGGGCAGGGTCCAACACTGAAGCTTTCTTT; CDR3 protein: CASSPPRAGSNTEAFF
clone size: few; J gene: TRBJ2-3; V gene: TRBV4-1; D gene: TRBD2; CDR3 DNA: TGCGCCAGCAGCCACACTAGCGGGGGGGAGACAGATACGCAGTATTTT; CDR3 protein: CASSHTSGGETDTQYF
clone size: -; J gene: TRBJ2-7; V gene: TRBV30; D gene: -; CDR3 DNA: TGTGCCTGGAGTGATGCAGGGAGGTCCTACGAGCAGTACTTC; CDR3 protein: CAWSDAGRSYEQYF
clone size: -; J gene: TRBJ2-1; V gene: TRBV10-3; D gene: TRBD2; CDR3 DNA: TGTGCCATCAGCGGGACTAGCGGGGGGGCCATGAATGAGCAGTTCTTC; CDR3 protein: CAISGTSGGAMNEQFF
clone size: -; J gene: TRBJ2-2; V gene: TRBV6-6; D gene: -; CDR3 DNA: TGTGCCAGCAGTTCCGTCGGGAGTAGTGGCGGGGAGCTGTTTTTT; CDR3 protein: CASSSVGSSGGELFF
clone size: -; J gene: TRBJ2-2; V gene: TRBV5-1; D gene: -; CDR3 DNA: TGCGCCAGCAGCTTGGCGGGCGGGACCGGGGAGCTGTTTTTT; CDR3 protein: CASSLAGGTGELFF
clone size: -; J gene: TRBJ1-4; V gene: TRBV9; D gene: -; CDR3 DNA: TGTGCCAGCAGCGTAGGTGCAGGGATAGGCGAAAAACTGTTTTTT; CDR3 protein: CASSVGAGIGEKLFF
clone size: -; J gene: TRBJ1-5; V gene: TRBV4-2; D gene: TRBD1; CDR3 DNA: TGTGCCAGCAGCCTAGACAGGGGTCAGCCCCAGCATTTT; CDR3 protein: CASSLDRGQPQHF
clone size: once; J gene: TRBJ1-2; V gene: TRBV2; D gene: -; CDR3 DNA: TGTGCCAGCGTGCGACAGTGGAACTATGGCTACACCTTC; CDR3 protein: CASVRQWNYGYTF
clone size: -; J gene: TRBJ2-7; V gene: TRBV5-8; D gene: TRBD1; CDR3 DNA: TGTGCCAGCAGCTCGGACAGGCGATCCTACGAGCAGTACTTC; CDR3 protein: CASSSDRRSYEQYF
clone size: -; J gene: TRBJ2-7; V gene: TRBV30; D gene: TRBD1; CDR3 DNA: TGTGCCTGGGGGACAGGGAGCTCCTACGAGCAGTACTTC; CDR3 protein: CAWGTGSSYEQYF
clone size: -; J gene: TRBJ2-1; V gene: TRBV6-1; D gene: -; CDR3 DNA: TGTGCCAGCAGGAGCCCCTTGGGCGATGAGCAGTTCTTC; CDR3 protein: CASRSPLGDEQFF
clone size: -; J gene: TRBJ1-2; V gene: TRBV28; D gene: -; CDR3 DNA: TGTGCCACATCTACAGGGTCCTATGGCTACACCTTC; CDR3 protein: CATSTGSYGYTF
clone size: -; J gene: TRBJ2-3; V gene: TRBV6-1; D gene: -; CDR3 DNA: TGTGCCAGCAGTGAAACGGTAGAGGGGCGGGGGCCCGACACAGATACGCAGTATTTT; CDR3 protein: CASSETVEGRGPDTDTQYF
clone size: -; J gene: TRBJ2-7; V gene: TRBV4-1; D gene: TRBD1; CDR3 DNA: TGCGCCAGCAGCAAAGGAACCTACCGGGACAGGGGGGACGAGCAGTACTTC; CDR3 protein: CASSKGTYRDRGDEQYF
clone size: -; J gene: TRBJ1-6; V gene: TRBV11-1; D gene: -; CDR3 DNA: TGTGCCAGCAGCTTAGTGGAGATTAATTCACCCCTCCACTTT; CDR3 protein: CASSLVEINSPLHF
clone size: -; J gene: TRBJ2-1; V gene: TRBV29-1; D gene: -; CDR3 DNA: TGCAGCGTAGAGGGTCTCTACAATGAGCAGTTCTTC; CDR3 protein: CSVEGLYNEQFF
clone size: -; J gene: TRBJ1-2; V gene: TRBV18; D gene: -; CDR3 DNA: TGTGCCAGCTCACCACGCGGAAGCATGACCTATGGCTACACCTTC; CDR3 protein: CASSPRGSMTYGYTF
clone size: -; J gene: TRBJ1-2; V gene: TRBV7-6; D gene: -; CDR3 DNA: TGTGCCAGCAGCTTATACAGGGAACCTAACTATGGCTACACCTTC; CDR3 protein: CASSLYREPNYGYTF
clone size: -; J gene: TRBJ1-1; V gene: TRBV19; D gene: -; CDR3 DNA: TGTGCCAGTAGTATGGGGCTAACTGAAGCTTTCTTT; CDR3 protein: CASSMGLTEAFF
clone size: -; J gene: TRBJ2-3; V gene: TRBV28; D gene: -; CDR3 DNA: TGTGCCAGCAGTTTAAGGGCAGGACCAGCGGCAGATACGCAGTATTTT; CDR3 protein: CASSLRAGPAADTQYF
clone size: -; J gene: TRBJ1-5; V gene: TRBV28; D gene: TRBD1; CDR3 DNA: TGTGCCAGCGGTGAGGGGGCGCCGAGTCAGCCCCAGCATTTT; CDR3 protein: CASGEGAPSQPQHF
clone size: -; J gene: TRBJ2-3; V gene: TRBV14; D gene: TRBD2; CDR3 DNA: TGTGCCAGCAGCCCTGGACTAGCCACAGATACGCAGTATTTT; CDR3 protein: CASSPGLATDTQYF
clone size: -; J gene: TRBJ2-5; V gene: TRBV28; D gene: TRBD2; CDR3 DNA: TGTGCCAGCAGTTTAGGGACTAGCGGGGCCCGGGCCCAGTACTTC; CDR3 protein: CASSLGTSGARAQYF
clone size: -; J gene: TRBJ2-5; V gene: TRBV28; D gene: -; CDR3 DNA: TGTGCCAGCAGCAAATGGGAGCAAGAGACCCAGTACTTC; CDR3 protein: CASSKWEQETQYF